The clone carrying this TCR beta chain appeared a single time. Its antigen is as yet unknown. The data were taken from a study of post-analysis software for immune sequencing data. Study details: Patients with relapsing-remitting, secondary progressive and progressive-relapsing multiple sclerosis courses were all represented. Study findings and constraints: Elevated frequency relative to controls characterized several TRBV segments in patients, TRBV5-6, TRBV5-1 and TRBV20-1 among them. Significantly decreased normalized Chao1 diversity was recorded for multiple sclerosis patients relative to controls.

TCR beta cDNA libraries had unique molecular identifiers. Each batch of about 0.95 to 10 million T cells produced roughly 500,000 cDNA molecules. TCRdb fed the PCR reads into MiXCR, producing one record per CDR3 protein. The table records roughly 870,000 distinct CDR3 sequences, about 57% of them present only once. V lost 7 bases and J 5 bases, leaving 6 bases between the germline ends. This CDR3 comprises 11 residues. Sequenced input: blood. J is TRBJ2-1 and V is TRBV12-3 or TRBV12-4, with D hard to call. This TCR was sampled from a girl between 10 and 17 years old with multiple sclerosis. This chain's CDR3 is CASNNNNEQFF. Here the CDR3 DNA reads TGTGCCAGCAATAACAACAATGAGCAGTTCTTC.